This T cell receptor beta chain was profiled in a study of blood T cell repertoires in COVID-19. Study at large: Researchers got acute and convalescent COVID-19 samples from the United States, Italy and Spain. T cells, B-cell-depleted T cells, or PBMCs supplied cDNA or gDNA.

Participants were aged about 18 to 100 years from approximately 25 US areas. Cohort 3 recovered donors had two negative PCRs, clearance, or symptom resolution. Libraries were prepared by immunoSEQ multiplex PCR; TCRdb keeps only in-frame clonotypes and omits some of them. This table holds about 280,000 clones, under 90% found once. This clonotype was obtained from a woman aged 60-75 years who had recovered from COVID-19. Sequencing used PBMCs or T cells enriched from blood (not recorded which).

CDR3 residues: CAWSRPWRSNEQFF. DNA of the CDR3: TGTGCCTGGAGCCGCCCTTGGAGATCCAATGAGCAGTTCTTC. The gene calls are TRBV30 and TRBJ2-1; D remains ambiguous. V was shortened by 3 bases and J by 6 bases, with 15 bases between the two germline ends. This CDR3 is 14 amino acids long. Germline CDR1 is GTSNPN and CDR2 is SVGIG (reference sequence).